The 19 T cell receptor beta chains below all came from one sample that was sequenced in a study of cytomegalovirus exposure and HLA in healthy donors. Amplification used 60 Vbeta primers and 13 Jbeta primers. Libraries were prepared by immunoSEQ multiplex PCR; TCRdb keeps only in-frame clonotypes and omits some of them. The table has 150,000 to 250,000 clones, 75% to 85% seen once. Sequencing was carried out using PBMCs. The receptors shown here come from a woman aged 45-59 years in good health and CMV-seronegative.

This rearrangement joins TRBV28 to TRBJ2-5; no definite D call. The J call could be wrong; TRBJ2-7 is a better fit for the DNA end. The length of the CDR3 is 11 residues. In germline, CDR1 is MDHEN, CDR2 SYDVKM. This chain's CDR3 is CASSTSYEQYF. CDR3 DNA sequence: TGTGCCAGCAGCACTTCCTACGAGCAGTACTTC.

V is TRBV7-8 and J is TRBJ1-1, with 7 bases identical to TRBD1. CDR3 size: 14 residues. Germline assignment: CDR1 SGHVS and CDR2 FQNEAQ. V shed 5 bases, J shed 3 bases, and the junction held 6 bases outside the gene matches. The CDR3: CASSRPGQYTEAFF. The CDR3 nucleotides read TGTGCCAGCAGCCGGCCGGGACAGTACACTGAAGCTTTCTTT.

The chain has TRBV7-6 and TRBJ2-5; 7 bases align to TRBD2. The CDR3 runs 14 residues. Trimming removed 5 bases from V and 3 bases from J; junction bases left unmatched: 6. Germline values: CDR1 SGHVS, CDR2 FNYEAQ. CDR3 residues: CASSPGLPKETQYF. The CDR3 DNA sequence: TGTGCCAGCAGCCCGGGACTACCTAAAGAGACCCAGTACTTC.

In DNA, the CDR3 is TGTGCCAGCAGTTCCGGGACAGGGCCCCACGAGCAGTACTTC. Translated, it gives CASSSGTGPHEQYF. V usage is TRBV27 and J usage is TRBJ2-7; TRBD1 aligns across 9 bases. V dropped 4 bases and J dropped 5; count of bases not matched to a gene: 6. Per germline, CDR1 MNHEY and CDR2 SMNVEV (reference sequence). The CDR3 is 14 residues long.

The V and J genes are TRBV6-1 and TRBJ2-2, with 7 bases matching TRBD1. J gave up 7 bases and V 6 bases, and 8 bases lay outside the gene matches. The CDR3 has 14 amino acids. Germline values: CDR1 MNHNS, CDR2 SASEGT. The chain's CDR3 is CASRPTGIDGELFF. CDR3 nucleotide sequence: TGTGCCAGCAGACCGACAGGGATCGACGGGGAGCTGTTTTTT.

The chain is built from TRBV6-6 and TRBJ2-5, with D possibly TRBD1 on 6 matching bases. Trimming took off 2 bases at V and 5 bases at J, with 15 bases between the two ends. The CDR3 extends over 15 amino acids. Germline V gives CDR1 MNHNY, CDR2 SVGAGI (reference sequence). For the CDR3, the DNA is TGTGCCAGCAGTTACACTACAGGGAAATCGGAGACCCAGTACTTC. Residues: CASSYTTGKSETQYF.

The chain uses TRBV5-1 and TRBJ1-4; TRBD1 matches 7 bases. The CDR3 is 18 amino acids. The V gene end was trimmed by 2 bases and the J gene end by 0 bases; junction bases not matched to a gene: 10. CDR1 and CDR2 (germline): SGHRS, YFSETQ. The CDR3 DNA is TGCGCCAGCAGCTTCGGGGCTAACACAGGGGCAACTAATGAAAAACTGTTTTTT. Its protein product is CASSFGANTGATNEKLFF. The full variable domain, completed using reference TRBV5-1 and TRBJ1-4, is KAGVTQTPRYLIKTRGQQVTLSCSPISGHRSVSWYQQTPGQGLQFLFEYFSETQRNKGNFPGRFSGRQFSNSRSEMNVSTLELGDSALYLCASSFGANTGATNEKLFFGSGTQLSVL.

The chain links TRBV13 to TRBJ2-4; tentative D call: TRBD2 (7 bases). Trimming stripped 5 bases from V and 7 bases from J, with 12 bases between. The germline gives CDR1 PRHDT, CDR2 FYEKMQ (reference sequence). The CDR3 is made up of 13 amino acids. The CDR3 loop is CASSEGGRNIQYF. In DNA, the CDR3 is TGTGCCAGCAGCGAGGGGGGGCGCAACATTCAGTACTTC.

This clone was observed a handful of times. This chain uses TRBV7-2 with TRBJ2-3; TRBD2 matches 8 bases. The CDR3 contains 15 residues. V shed 4 bases, J shed 7 bases, and the junction held 10 bases outside the gene matches. Germline V gives CDR1 SGHTA, CDR2 FQGNSA. CDR3 residues: CASSSSGRGGHTQYF. CDR3 nucleotides: TGTGCCAGCAGCTCCAGCGGGAGAGGGGGACATACGCAGTATTTT.

This clone has only a few counts. V and J are TRBV18 and TRBJ1-3; 9 bases agree with TRBD1. There are 15 residues in the CDR3. Per germline, CDR1 KGHSH and CDR2 LQKENI. J lost 4 bases, V lost 3 bases, and 4 bases had no gene match. CDR3 sequence reads: CASSPRTGEGNTIYF. The CDR3 coding sequence is TGTGCCAGCTCACCGCGGACAGGGGAAGGAAACACCATATATTTT.

The rearrangement uses TRBV9 and TRBJ2-5, with 8 bases lining up with TRBD1. After removal of 4 bases from V and 2 bases from J, the junction contained 4 bases not matched to a gene. Germline lookup yields CDR1 SGDLS and CDR2 YYNGEE. This CDR3 region has 14 residues. The CDR3 region has the DNA TGTGCCAGCAGCCCCCGGGACAGGCAAGAGACCCAGTACTTC. It yields the protein CASSPRDRQETQYF.

This rearrangement joins TRBV4-1 to TRBJ2-5; TRBD2 might be the D (6 bases). TRBJ2-7 matches the DNA end more closely, so the J call is doubtful. The CDR3 has 16 residues. Germline V gene data show CDR1 as MGHRA and CDR2 as YSYEKL. The DNA of the CDR3 is TGCGCCAGCAGCCAAGCCCCCGGACTATCATCCTACGAGCAGTACTTC. Its protein is CASSQAPGLSSYEQYF.

The table lists this clone with a count of one. V is TRBV2 and J is TRBJ2-5; 13 bases line up with TRBD2. Germline V gene data show CDR1 as SNHLY and CDR2 as FYNNEI. With 5 bases clipped from V and 4 bases from J, the junction kept 4 bases outside the gene matches. The CDR3 covers 15 residues. CDR3 protein: CASSQWTSGRETQYF. The CDR3, as DNA: TGTGCCAGCAGTCAATGGACTAGCGGGAGAGAGACCCAGTACTTC.

The V gene is TRBV6-6, the J gene TRBJ2-5; 7 nucleotides line up with TRBD1. Trimming took 6 bases from V and 5 from J; bases not matched to a gene: 9. The CDR3 consists of 14 residues. Looked up from germline, CDR1 is MNHNY and CDR2 is SVGAGI (reference sequence). The CDR3 DNA is TGTGCCAGCAGCAATAAACAGGGGCTCGAGACCCAGTACTTC. It codes for CASSNKQGLETQYF.

The rearrangement joins TRBV27 to TRBJ2-3, with 7 nucleotides matching TRBD2. The trim removed 4 bases at V and 0 bases at J, leaving 7 bases unmatched. CDR3 length: 16 residues. CDR1 and CDR2 (germline): MNHEY, SMNVEV (reference sequence). In DNA, the CDR3 is TGTGCCAGCAGTTCCGCGCTAGCGGAGAGCACAGATACGCAGTATTTT. Amino acids: CASSSALAESTDTQYF.

The chain has TRBV5-1 and TRBJ1-1; D is unresolved. Deletions cut 3 bases from V and 8 bases from J, with 17 bases between. Germline V lookup: CDR1 SGHRS, CDR2 YFSETQ. The CDR3 is 14 residues long. DNA for the CDR3: TGCGCCAGCAGCTCCCCTGAAACATTTACGGAAGCTTTCTTT. Translation gives CASSSPETFTEAFF. The full variable domain, its missing parts supplied by reference TRBV5-1 and TRBJ1-1, is KAGVTQTPRYLIKTRGQQVTLSCSPISGHRSVSWYQQTPGQGLQFLFEYFSETQRNKGNFPGRFSGRQFSNSRSEMNVSTLELGDSALYLCASSSPETFTEAFFGQGTRLTVV.

The rearrangement links TRBV5-1 to TRBJ2-7, with 8 bases fitting TRBD2. Unmatched junction bases numbered 10, after V lost 4 bases and J lost 4 bases. The CDR3 totals 15 residues. Per the germline V gene, CDR1 is SGHRS and CDR2 is YFSETQ. CDR3 loop: CASSRLAGREYEQYF. CDR3 bases: TGCGCCAGCAGCCGTTTAGCGGGAAGGGAGTACGAGCAGTACTTC.

The J gene is TRBJ1-5, the V gene TRBV28, with D unresolved. This CDR3 is 13 amino acids long. CDR1 is MDHEN, CDR2 SYDVKM, per germline. Trimming pared 11 bases from V and 5 bases from J, leaving 16 bases between. The CDR3, as DNA: TGTGCCGGGCGGTCAGAGGAGGATCAGCCCCAGCATTTT. Translation: CAGRSEEDQPQHF.

This clone was counted between two and nine times. This sequence joins TRBV28 and TRBJ1-5, with D possibly being TRBD1 (6 bases). Trimming pared 2 bases from V and 0 bases from J, leaving 14 bases between. CDR3 size: 17 residues. CDR1 and CDR2 from the germline V gene are MDHEN and SYDVKM. This CDR3 is CASSLAPLRGSNQPQHF. For the CDR3, the DNA is TGTGCCAGCAGTTTAGCTCCCCTCAGGGGTAGCAATCAGCCCCAGCATTTT.